The TCR beta chain under discussion was sequenced for a study of response to subunit inactivated influenza vaccine. TCRdb fed the RT-PCR reads into MiXCR, producing one record per CDR3 protein. The sample has about 540,000 distinct CDR3 sequences; 12% to 15% are singletons. This clonotype has just a few counts. Its specificity is unknown. Study-level points and caveats: Authors suggested each seasonal influenza vaccination recruits few new T cells.

The receptor comes from a man aged 50 or older who received an inactivated influenza vaccine. The source was PBMCs from blood, collected less than 13 days after vaccination.

The CDR3: CSVSGQASSGANVLTF. CDR3 bases: TGCAGCGTTTCCGGACAGGCAAGCTCTGGGGCCAACGTCCTGACTTTC. The rearrangement uses TRBV29-1 and TRBJ2-6; 7 nucleotides agree with TRBD1. The germline CDR1 and CDR2 sequences are SQVTM and ANQGSEA. The CDR3 is 16 amino acids. J lost 0 bases, V lost 5 bases, and 7 bases had no gene match. Drawing the rest from reference TRBV29-1 and TRBJ2-6, the complete variable domain is SAVISQKPSRDICQRGTSLTIQCQVDSQVTMMFWYRQQPGQSLTLIATANQGSEATYESGFVIDKFPISRPNLTFSTLTVSNMSPEDSSIYLCSVSGQASSGANVLTFGAGSRLTVL.